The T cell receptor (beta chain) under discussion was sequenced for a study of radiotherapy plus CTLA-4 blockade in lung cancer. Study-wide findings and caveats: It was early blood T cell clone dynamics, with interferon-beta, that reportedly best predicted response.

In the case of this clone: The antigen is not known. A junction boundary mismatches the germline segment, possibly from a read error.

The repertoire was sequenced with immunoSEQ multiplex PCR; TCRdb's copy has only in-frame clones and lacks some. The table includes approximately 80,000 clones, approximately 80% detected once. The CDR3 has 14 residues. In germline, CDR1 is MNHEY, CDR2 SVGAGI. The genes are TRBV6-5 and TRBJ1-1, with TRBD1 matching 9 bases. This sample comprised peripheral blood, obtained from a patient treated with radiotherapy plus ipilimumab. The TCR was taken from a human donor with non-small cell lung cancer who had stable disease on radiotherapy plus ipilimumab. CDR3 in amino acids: CASSYRDRVGTLLF. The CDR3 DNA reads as TGTGCCAGCAGTTACCGGGACAGGGTCGGAACACTGTTATTT.